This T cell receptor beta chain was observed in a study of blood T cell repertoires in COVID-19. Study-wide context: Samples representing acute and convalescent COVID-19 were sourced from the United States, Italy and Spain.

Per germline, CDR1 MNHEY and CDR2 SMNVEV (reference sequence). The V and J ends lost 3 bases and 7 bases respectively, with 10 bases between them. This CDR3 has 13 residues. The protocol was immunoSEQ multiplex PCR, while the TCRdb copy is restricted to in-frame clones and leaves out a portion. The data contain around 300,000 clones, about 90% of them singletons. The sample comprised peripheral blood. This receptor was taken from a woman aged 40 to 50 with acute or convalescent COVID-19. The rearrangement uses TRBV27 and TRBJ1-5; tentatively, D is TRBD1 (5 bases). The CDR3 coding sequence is TGTGCCAGCAGTTTTGGGGCCGCCCAGCCCCAGCATTTT. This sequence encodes CASSFGAAQPQHF.